The text below deals with one T cell receptor beta chain. The data derive from a study of identical twins. The CDR3 loop spans 14 amino acids. Trimming stripped 4 bases from V and 7 bases from J, with 16 bases between. In TCRdb, the 5' RACE reads were re-called with MiXCR into one record per CDR3 protein. Here the sample spans more than 600,000 distinct CDR3 sequences, roughly 18% being singletons. This sample was also put to use in a study of T cells expressing NK-cell markers. This second study says: The CD3+CD56-NKG2C+ fraction of a handful of donors was also led by these clonotypes.

This chain joins TRBV12-3 or TRBV12-4 and TRBJ1-2, with D uncertain. Input material: PBMCs. The TCR comes from a woman aged 18-30 years in good health. This CDR3 reads CASSSRTPDRGYTF. The CDR3 DNA follows: TGTGCCAGCAGTTCCCGGACCCCGGATCGTGGCTACACCTTC.